The 28 T cell receptor beta chains listed next were all sequenced from one sample in a study of glioma-infiltrating T cells. The iRepertoire nested amplicon-rescue multiplex PCR amplified TCR alpha and beta CDR3s from RNA. Using its own MiXCR run on the multiplex PCR reads, TCRdb lists one record per CDR3 protein. The sample carries tens of thousands of distinct CDR3 sequences, 35% to 45% recorded once. The sequenced material came from glioma tissue, nonneoplastic brain tissue, or PBMCs (not recorded which). The receptors stem from a human donor with low-grade glioma or glioblastoma, undergoing nonglioma brain surgery, or in good health (not recorded which).

V is TRBV4-1 and J is TRBJ2-7; D unresolved. Trimming shortened V by 6 bases and J by 3 bases, and 18 bases separated the two germline ends. Per germline, CDR1 MGHRA and CDR2 YSYEKL. The CDR3 is 15 residues long. CDR3 in amino acids: CASRPKGPLNYEQYF. CDR3 DNA sequence: TGCGCCAGCAGGCCTAAAGGACCACTCAACTACGAGCAGTACTTC.

This clonotype was detected once. This sequence may be a read error, since a much larger clone differs from it by one base. The rearrangement uses TRBV29-1 and TRBJ1-1; 10 bases match TRBD1. The CDR3 consists of 13 residues. Germline CDR1 SQVTM, CDR2 ANQGSEA. V was clipped by 8 bases and J by 7 bases; unmatched bases: 10. The CDR3 coding sequence is TGCAGCCCGGACAGGGGGAGGGTTAGTGAAGCTTTCTTT. Residues: CSPDRGRVSEAFF.

This clonotype occurred many times. The genes are TRBV2 and TRBJ2-3; D uncertain. Trimming removed 3 bases from V and 1 base from J, with 11 bases in between. The CDR3 is 15 amino acids. The germline gives CDR1 SNHLY, CDR2 FYNNEI. CDR3 sequence (DNA): TGTGCCAGCAGTGATCAAGATATGGGCACAGATACGCAGTATTTT. It codes for CASSDQDMGTDTQYF.

This clonotype was seen at least ten times. The genes are TRBV24-1 and TRBJ2-2; 8 bases line up with TRBD1. The CDR3 covers 14 residues. V trimming: 8 bases; J trimming: 3 bases; junction bases outside the gene matches: 4. The V gene's germline CDR1 is KGHDR and CDR2 SFDVKD. This CDR3 reads CATTSGGYTGELFF. The CDR3 region has the DNA TGTGCCACCACCTCAGGGGGCTACACCGGGGAGCTGTTTTTT.

Comments on this clonotype: A read error is possible here, since a much larger clone lies one base away. This chain links TRBV19 with TRBJ2-1; D not resolved. The CDR3 length is 15 residues. V lost 9 bases and J lost 1, with 16 bases in between. Per germline, CDR1 LNHDA and CDR2 SQIVND (reference sequence). As DNA, the CDR3 is TGTGCCAGCAGTTCCACCATCCAGTCCTACAATGAGCAGTTCTTC. It encodes CASSSTIQSYNEQFF.

The table lists this clonotype with a few counts. The gene calls are TRBV5-1 and TRBJ2-5; 7 bases are shared with TRBD1. V trimming: 2 bases; J trimming: 2 bases; junction bases outside the gene matches: 6. Germline V gives CDR1 SGHRS, CDR2 YFSETQ. This CDR3 is 15 amino acids long. As DNA, the CDR3 is TGCGCCAGCAGCTTTACCCCGGGACAGCAAGAGACCCAGTACTTC. Residues: CASSFTPGQQETQYF.

This clonotype was recorded at least ten times. The rearrangement joins TRBV25-1 to TRBJ2-7; 11 bases map to TRBD2. This CDR3 is built from 15 residues. With V trimmed by 2 bases and J by 7 bases, 7 bases remained unmatched. Germline V gene sequence: CDR1 MGHDK, CDR2 SYGVNS. The DNA of the CDR3 is TGTGCCAGCAGTGAACTACTAGCGGGAGCACAGGAGCAGTACTTC. It yields the protein CASSELLAGAQEQYF.

The rearrangement uses TRBV12-3 or TRBV12-4 and TRBJ1-4; D not resolved. The CDR3 sequence is 13 residues long. V lost 7 bases and J lost 8, with 14 bases in between. Here the CDR3 DNA reads TGTGCCAGCACCCTGAGGTCGGCAGAAAAACTGTTTTTT. This codes for CASTLRSAEKLFF.

As concerns this clonotype: A clone one base away is much larger, so this may be a read error. The V and J genes are TRBV7-2 and TRBJ2-2, with TRBD2 matching 14 bases. Germline V gene lookup returns CDR1 SGHTA and CDR2 FQGNSA. The CDR3 has 17 residues. CDR3 coding DNA: TGTGCCAACAGCTTGAGACTAGCGGGGGGGAAGTCCGGGGAGCTGTTTTTT. Its translation is CANSLRLAGGKSGELFF.

This clonotype was detected ten times or more. The V gene is TRBV20-1, the J gene TRBJ2-3, with D tentatively TRBD2 (6 bases). The V end lost 2 bases, the J end lost 4 bases, and 10 bases lay between the germline ends. There are 13 residues in the CDR3. Germline CDR1 is DFQATT and CDR2 is SNEGSKA (reference sequence). In DNA, the CDR3 is TGCAGTGCTAGAAAAGCGGGTCCAGATACGCAGTATTTT. It encodes CSARKAGPDTQYF.

About this clonotype itself: A read error may be the cause here, since a much bigger clone is one base away. CDR3 residues: CSSSVGGWGDEAFF. Here the CDR3 DNA reads TGTTCCAGCAGCGTAGGAGGTTGGGGGGATGAAGCTTTCTTT. The J gene is TRBJ1-1, the V gene TRBV3-1; tentative D call: TRBD1 (5 bases). The V gene's germline CDR1 is LGHDT and CDR2 YNNKEL (reference sequence). This CDR3 region has 14 residues.

This chain uses TRBV28 with TRBJ1-2; perhaps TRBD1 as D (6 bases). CDR1 is MDHEN and CDR2 is SYDVKM in the germline V gene. This CDR3 contains 16 residues. CDR3 loop: CARISGPGHGAGGSTF. The DNA for the CDR3 is TGTGCACGCATCTCCGGTCCGGGACATGGGGCGGGTGGATCCACCTTC.

This clonotype has just a few counts. CDR3 nucleotides: TGTGCCAGCAGTTTTAGGCGTAGCGGGAGTTCTCTCTCCTACAATGAGCAGTTCTTC. Its protein product is CASSFRRSGSSLSYNEQFF. The chain combines TRBV12-3 or TRBV12-4 with TRBJ2-1; 9 nucleotides align to TRBD2. CDR3 size: 19 residues. V trimming: 3 bases; J trimming: 0 bases; junction bases outside the gene matches: 12.

The sample holds many counts of this clonotype. CDR3 bases: TGTGCCAGCAGGAACGGACAGGGGCCCTCCTACGAGCAGTACTTC. Encoded protein: CASRNGQGPSYEQYF. The chain combines TRBV6-2 or TRBV6-3 with TRBJ2-7, with 9 bases lining up with TRBD1. The V gene's germline CDR1 is MNHEY and CDR2 SVGEGT. The J segment lost 0 bases and the V segment lost 6 bases, leaving 6 bases of the junction unmatched. This CDR3 spans 15 amino acids.

This clonotype was counted once. One end of the junction is discordant with germline, which a read error may explain. The chain recombines TRBV7-2 with TRBJ1-2, with a tentative D call TRBD1 (5 bases). Germline-derived CDR1 and CDR2 are SGHTA and FQGNSA. This CDR3 comprises 16 residues. The CDR3 sequence is CASSLAEAGGTYGYTF. The CDR3 coding sequence is TGTGCCAGCAGCTTAGCCGAGGCGGGGGGTACCTATGGATACACCTTC.

At least ten counts were recorded for this clonotype. V usage is TRBV20-1 and J usage is TRBJ2-7, with 7 bases aligning to TRBD1. Germline assignment: CDR1 DFQATT and CDR2 SNEGSKA (reference sequence). The length of the CDR3 is 13 residues. J was trimmed by 2 bases and V by 5 bases; bases with no gene match: 6. The CDR3 loop is CSASLGTAYEQYF. CDR3 sequence (DNA): TGCAGTGCTTCTCTAGGGACAGCCTACGAGCAGTACTTC.

CDR3 nucleotide sequence: TGTGCCAGCAGCTTAATCACGGGACAGACTTACACCGGGGAGCTGTTTTTT. Protein: CASSLITGQTYTGELFF. V gene TRBV11-2 combines with J gene TRBJ2-2; 7 bases are shared with TRBD1. This CDR3 is built from 17 residues. V was clipped by 2 bases and J by 3 bases; unmatched bases: 9. Germline lookup yields CDR1 SGHAT and CDR2 FQNNGV.

A word on this clonotype: The germline gene is not matched at one end of the junction; a read error may be the cause. The V and J genes are TRBV28 and TRBJ2-1, with 9 bases fitting TRBD1. The CDR3 has 18 residues. CDR1 and CDR2 from the germline V gene are MDHEN and SYDVKM. In nucleotides, the CDR3 is TGTGCCAGCAGCCAAGGGACAGGGTTGTTGAGCTCCTACAATGAGCAGCTCTTC. Translated: CASSQGTGLLSSYNEQLF.

This clonotype has just one count. V and J are TRBV5-1 and TRBJ2-6; D gene ambiguous. Germline V gene sequence: CDR1 SGHRS, CDR2 YFSETQ. The length of the CDR3 is 16 residues. Trimming stripped 4 bases from V and 2 bases from J, with 13 bases between. In nucleotides, the CDR3 is TGCGCCAGCAGCCTAATATTAGGCCCTGGGGCCAACGTCCTGACTTTC. This translates into CASSLILGPGANVLTF.

This clonotype was seen repeatedly, ten times or more. The rearrangement uses TRBV3-1 and TRBJ2-7; D may be TRBD2 (6 bases). The ends were cut back, 4 bases at V and 2 bases at J, with 18 bases in the middle. This CDR3 is built from 16 residues. The germline V gene has CDR1 LGHDT and CDR2 YNNKEL (reference sequence). The CDR3 here is CASSPRGTENTYEQYF. The CDR3 DNA follows: TGTGCCAGCAGCCCCCGGGGGACTGAAAACACCTACGAGCAGTACTTC.

This clonotype has a count of ten or more. This sequence joins TRBV5-1 and TRBJ2-2; D is uncertain. The germline gives CDR1 SGHRS, CDR2 YFSETQ. The CDR3 covers 15 residues. The germline V and J ends were trimmed by 0 bases and 6 bases, with 12 bases remaining between them. The CDR3 DNA reads as TGCGCCAGCAGCTTGGATCCATCACTTGCCGGGGAGCTGTTTTTT. Its translation: CASSLDPSLAGELFF.

The chain couples TRBV12-3 or TRBV12-4 to TRBJ2-5; D may be TRBD1 (6 bases). The CDR3 loop spans 14 amino acids. Trimming left V 7 bases short and J 3 bases short, with 15 bases between. CDR3 amino acids: CASNEDSGEETQYF. CDR3 nucleotides: TGTGCCAGCAACGAGGACAGTGGGGAAGAGACCCAGTACTTC.

This clonotype was seen at least ten times. This chain joins TRBV7-2 and TRBJ2-7, with 10 positions matching TRBD2. This CDR3 is 14 amino acids long. J lost 7 bases, V lost 2 bases, and 5 bases had no gene match. Germline CDR1 reads SGHTA; CDR2 reads FQGNSA. This chain's CDR3 is CASSLKREGVEQYF. The CDR3 DNA is TGTGCCAGCAGCTTAAAGCGGGAGGGGGTAGAGCAGTACTTC.

This clonotype appeared many times. V usage is TRBV7-8 and J usage is TRBJ2-6; D might be TRBD1 or TRBD2, each matching 6 bases. With 5 bases removed from V and 3 bases from J, the gap between germline ends came to 11 bases. Germline V gene lookup returns CDR1 SGHVS and CDR2 FQNEAQ. This CDR3 is built from 15 residues. The CDR3 here is CASSLGGSGANVLTF. CDR3 bases: TGTGCCAGCAGCCTAGGGGGGAGTGGGGCCAACGTCCTGACTTTC.

Comments on this clonotype: The junction differs from germline at one of its ends, possibly a read error. The rearrangement uses TRBV27 and TRBJ2-3; D might be TRBD2 (5 bases). This CDR3 region has 15 residues. CDR1 is MNHEY and CDR2 is SMNVEV in the germline V gene (reference sequence). CDR3 bases: TGTGCCAGCAGTCCCACGTACGGGATCGCAGATACGCAGTGTTTT. Encoded protein: CASSPTYGIADTQCF.

The V and J genes are TRBV6-2 or TRBV6-3 and TRBJ2-7; TRBD1 is a possible D gene (6 bases). Deletions cut 6 bases from V and 9 bases from J, with 15 bases between. This CDR3 has 12 amino acids. Per germline, CDR1 MNHEY and CDR2 SVGEGT. This CDR3 is CASRRTVQGQYF. In nucleotides, the CDR3 is TGTGCCAGCAGAAGGACAGTCCAGGGGCAGTACTTC.

The chain carries TRBV20-1 and TRBJ2-7, with 10 bases identical to TRBD2. V gave up 5 bases and J gave up 5 bases; unmatched junction bases: 9. Per the germline V gene, CDR1 is DFQATT and CDR2 is SNEGSKA (reference sequence). CDR3 length: 14 residues. The CDR3 protein is CSAPASGSVNEQYF. CDR3 nucleotides: TGCAGTGCTCCAGCTAGCGGGAGTGTGAACGAGCAGTACTTC.

This rearrangement joins TRBV28 to TRBJ2-7; 10 bases map to TRBD2. Unmatched junction bases numbered 6, after V lost 6 bases and J lost 7 bases. This CDR3 comprises 13 residues. Germline CDR1 reads MDHEN; CDR2 reads SYDVKM. CDR3 residues: CASRYSGGFEQYF. CDR3 coding DNA: TGTGCCAGCAGATATAGCGGGGGGTTTGAGCAGTACTTC.